These T cell receptor beta chains were read from a single sample in a study of cytomegalovirus exposure and HLA in healthy donors. Method: immunoSEQ multiplex PCR; TCRdb's copy keeps in-frame clones and lacks some. The profile shows about 160,000 clones, 70% to 80% of them singletons. The sequenced material came from PBMCs. These receptors originate from a man in his forties in good health and CMV-seropositive. CDR3s include the opening cysteine and the closing phenylalanine or tryptophan. The D gene is left open where the match is weak. Clone size is shown for a subset of rows, as once, few, many or a class of expanded clone.

v_gene,d_gene,abundance,len,j_gene,CDR3aa,CDR3nt
TRBV27,NA,NA,15,TRBJ1-5,CASSLFWRRNQPQHF,TGTGCCAGCAGTTTATTCTGGAGACGCAATCAGCCCCAGCATTTT
TRBV6-5,NA,few,14,TRBJ2-2,CASSYFSNTGELFF,TGTGCCAGCAGTTACTTTAGTAACACCGGGGAGCTGTTTTTT
TRBV7-9,TRBD1,NA,16,TRBJ2-7,CASSPRPYRGAYEQYF,TGTGCCAGCAGCCCGAGACCTTACAGGGGGGCCTACGAGCAGTACTTC
TRBV7-2,NA,NA,11,TRBJ1-1,CASSQNTEAFF,TGTGCCAGCAGCCAGAACACTGAAGCTTTCTTT
TRBV27,TRBD1,NA,13,TRBJ1-1,CASLDRGNLRAFF,TGTGCCAGCTTGGACAGGGGGAATTTGCGGGCTTTCTTT
TRBV7-7,NA,few,15,TRBJ2-5,CASSLVPGLSETQYF,TGTGCCAGCAGCTTAGTCCCCGGACTATCTGAGACCCAGTACTTC
TRBV9,NA,NA,15,TRBJ2-1,CASSVAPAGENEQFF,TGTGCCAGCAGCGTAGCTCCGGCGGGTGAGAATGAGCAGTTCTTC
TRBV7-8,TRBD2,NA,16,TRBJ2-7,CASSLSLAGGAYEQYF,TGTGCCAGCAGCTTATCGCTAGCGGGAGGTGCTTACGAGCAGTACTTC
TRBV4-1,NA,NA,13,TRBJ1-2,CASSQEGGYGYTF,TGCGCCAGCAGCCAAGAGGGGGGGTATGGCTACACCTTC
TRBV27,TRBD2,NA,17,TRBJ2-1,CASSPRIRLAGGNEQFF,TGTGCCAGCTCGCCGAGGATCCGACTAGCGGGAGGGAATGAGCAGTTCTTC
TRBV29-1,NA,NA,19,TRBJ2-3,CSVEEAAKGAEWVTDTQYF,TGCAGCGTTGAAGAGGCGGCTAAAGGAGCGGAGTGGGTCACAGATACGCAGTATTTT
TRBV9,TRBD2,NA,16,TRBJ2-3,CASSALASSGGDTQYF,TGTGCCAGCAGCGCTCTAGCGTCTTCGGGGGGAGATACGCAGTATTTT
TRBV5-4,NA,NA,15,TRBJ2-5,CASSPDTGSFGTQYF,TGTGCCAGCAGCCCAGACACAGGGTCGTTTGGGACCCAGTACTTC
TRBV2,NA,few,14,TRBJ2-2,CASSGLAGTGELFF,TGTGCCAGCAGTGGTCTAGCCGGTACCGGGGAGCTGTTTTTT
TRBV6-1,NA,NA,15,TRBJ1-4,CASSEAEGAGEKLFF,TGTGCCAGCAGTGAAGCGGAGGGAGCGGGTGAAAAACTGTTTTTT
TRBV5-1,NA,NA,13,TRBJ2-5,CASSLVAGVEQYF,TGCGCCAGCAGCTTGGTCGCAGGGGTGGAGCAGTACTTC
TRBV19,TRBD1,NA,13,TRBJ1-3,CASSTGQGNTIYF,TGTGCCAGTAGTACGGGACAGGGGAACACCATATATTTT
TRBV18,NA,once,15,TRBJ1-4,CASSPNRASNEKLFF,TGTGCCAGCTCACCTAACAGGGCTTCTAATGAAAAACTGTTTTTT
TRBV30,NA,NA,12,TRBJ2-1,CAGLQETNEQFF,TGTGCCGGCTTACAGGAGACCAATGAGCAGTTCTTC
TRBV5-4,NA,NA,14,TRBJ1-2,CASSWNGGARGYTF,TGTGCCAGCAGCTGGAACGGGGGGGCGCGTGGCTACACCTTC
TRBV6-1,NA,few,15,TRBJ2-1,CASSRGRSPYNEQFF,TGTGCCAGCAGTAGAGGTAGATCCCCTTACAATGAGCAGTTCTTC
TRBV5-6,NA,NA,15,TRBJ1-1,CASSLAQGMNTEAFF,TGTGCCAGCAGCTTGGCGCAGGGCATGAACACTGAAGCTTTCTTT
TRBV7-2,NA,NA,15,TRBJ2-5,CASSLLGGTQETQYF,TGTGCCAGCAGCTTACTAGGCGGGACCCAAGAGACCCAGTACTTC
TRBV6-6,TRBD2,NA,15,TRBJ2-3,CASSHSGSGTDTQYF,TGTGCCAGCAGCCACAGCGGGAGCGGGACAGATACGCAGTATTTT
TRBV25-1,NA,NA,16,TRBJ2-1,CASSEYRSGMANEQFF,TGTGCCAGCAGTGAATATAGGTCCGGGATGGCGAATGAGCAGTTCTTC
TRBV19,NA,NA,13,TRBJ2-7,CASSIGGTYEQYF,TGTGCCAGTAGTATCGGAGGTACCTACGAGCAGTACTTC
TRBV28,TRBD2,NA,12,TRBJ2-3,CASSLGLAQQYF,TGTGCCAGCAGTTTAGGACTAGCTCAGCAGTATTTT
TRBV21-1,NA,NA,14,TRBJ1-2,CASSKSGTTKGYTF,TGTGCCAGCAGCAAATCCGGGACAACCAAAGGCTACACCTTC
TRBV5-4,NA,NA,14,TRBJ2-7,CASSLETGSYEQYF,TGTGCCAGCAGCTTGGAGACAGGATCCTACGAGCAGTACTTC
TRBV4-2,NA,few,16,TRBJ1-2,CASTTNHLEGDYGYTF,TGTGCCAGCACCACCAACCACCTAGAGGGGGACTATGGCTACACCTTC
TRBV29-1,TRBD2,NA,13,TRBJ2-1,CSQKTSGRNEQFF,TGCAGCCAAAAGACTAGCGGGAGGAATGAGCAGTTCTTC
TRBV9,NA,NA,11,TRBJ2-2,CASSARRELFF,TGTGCCAGCAGCGCCCGTCGGGAGCTGTTTTTT
TRBV11-2,NA,NA,15,TRBJ2-7,CASSSVRTGIHEQYF,TGTGCCAGCAGCTCAGTCCGTACAGGGATCCACGAGCAGTACTTC
TRBV11-2,TRBD2,NA,17,TRBJ2-3,CASSFPIAGASTDTQYF,TGTGCCAGCAGCTTCCCTATAGCGGGAGCAAGCACAGATACGCAGTATTTT
TRBV5-4,TRBD1,NA,14,TRBJ1-1,CASTHRGGNTEAFF,TGTGCCAGCACCCACAGGGGAGGAAACACTGAAGCTTTCTTT